This record concerns one TCR beta chain sequence. The entry originates in a study of brain metastases from non-small cell lung cancer. Some clones are missing from TCRdb's copy, which holds only in-frame ones; the method was immunoSEQ multiplex PCR. The profile shows some 4,200 clones, 75% to 90% of them singletons. Material for sequencing was primary lung tumor tissue. This receptor was taken from a donor at least 40 years old with non-small cell lung cancer.

Written as DNA, the CDR3 is TGCGCCAGCAGCCTATCCGGGACACTCACAGATACGCAGTATTTT. Protein product: CASSLSGTLTDTQYF. The chain carries TRBV5-1 and TRBJ2-3, with D perhaps matching TRBD1 (6 bases). The V gene's germline CDR1 is SGHRS and CDR2 YFSETQ. V was clipped by 4 bases and J by 2 bases, with 14 bases between them. This CDR3 spans 15 amino acids.